The T cell receptor (beta chain) under discussion was sequenced for a study of T cell responses to AZD1222 COVID-19 vaccine listed by TCRdb under 2021. Concerning the study at large: Because spike-specific TCR depth and breadth did not differ between the two schedules, AZD1222 recipients who got a second dose at roughly 4 weeks were pooled with those who got a second dose at roughly 12 weeks. A total of 233 trial participants underwent TCR sequencing, of whom roughly 210 had received two doses of AZD1222 and around 25 had received two doses of the MenACWY control vaccine. Enrollment into the trials was organized by age into subgroups of 18-55, 56-69 and 70-plus years, and those subgroups contained roughly 140, 27 and 60 TCR-sequenced participants, respectively.

Of note for this clone: The specificity of this receptor is unknown. Qualities for individual bases were not recorded, and no much larger clone is one base off.

The germline V gene encodes CDR1 GTSNPN and CDR2 SVGIG (reference sequence). Trimming removed 0 bases from V and 3 bases from J, leaving 11 bases between the germline ends. The CDR3 numbers 14 residues from cysteine through phenylalanine. Only the CDR3 portion is preserved as DNA: 42 bases, with reading frame beginning at the first base. The sample's time point, from its label and the paper: baseline before first vaccination. Samples from vaccinated people were obtained from the UK trials COV001 and COV002, which included a single-blind randomized controlled phase 2/3 trial of AZD1222 (ChAdOx1 nCoV-19) in healthy adults. For TCRbeta chain sequencing, PBMC samples were collected from trial participants at day 0 and at day 28 after the second dose. The CDR3 regions of human TCRbeta chains were analyzed by immunosequencing. As for the authors' bioinformatics: TCRs in the repertoires were compared against a reference library of SARS-CoV-2-specific TCRs that had been generated with the MIRA antigen-specificity platform. Breadth meant the fraction of unique TCRs that were SARS-CoV-2-associated, whereas depth meant the fraction of total T cells that were SARS-CoV-2-associated. Using the MIRA data, each spike-specific TCR was mapped to the spike region that the TCR reacts to and placed in a CD4 or CD8 class. Log10-transformed breadth and depth values were compared by one-way ANOVA with Sidak's multiple comparisons tests. TCRdb retrieved this table from immuneACCESS and kept in-frame rearrangements only. Not all clones are present; in checked studies, unresolved V genes account for under half, and no reason is known for the remainder. The V and J calls and clone size are taken from that table; D and trimming were inferred from the DNA. For this sample the table gives more than 95,000 clones, of which around 89% were detected only once. 15% to 20% of the sample goes to the ten largest clones.

Overall study outcomes, separate from this receptor: Conclusions about previously exposed vaccinees are limited, since just a handful of AZD1222 recipients were seropositive for SARS-CoV-2 at baseline. After two AZD1222 doses, spike-specific TCR breadth and depth were significantly higher than at day 0 and than in MenACWY recipients. Vaccine-associated CD4 TCRs spanned the whole spike protein, with dominant responses in regions 160-218 and 743-854. The 56-69-year group was small, and its depth increase did not reach significance, likely because of low power. Most participants were white British and females outnumbered males, and the authors suggested that clonal diversity may have been underestimated. Because no samples from the day 14 peak response were available, repertoires could be characterized only after the peak T cell response. Reportedly, close to half of the unique spike-specific TCRs recognized epitopes lying outside the regions that are mutated in the B.1.351 and B.1.1.7 variants.

Sequencing was performed on peripheral blood, taken on day 0 of AZD1222 vaccination. The rearrangement combines TRBV30 with TRBJ1-1; the D segment could be TRBD1, given 5 matching bases. The origin of this receptor is an adult in good health. The nucleotide sequence is TGTGCCTGGAGTGTTCTAGGGGCAGACACTGAAGCTTTCTTT. This translates into CAWSVLGADTEAFF.